The 5 T cell receptor beta chains below come from one sample, sequenced in a study of vaccination and CD4 T cells after COVID-19. CD4+ T cells that had been cultured provided DNA sequenced with the Oncomine TCR Beta short-read assay. In TCRdb, the PCR reads were re-called with MiXCR into one record per CDR3 protein. The table has about 6,500 distinct CDR3 sequences, less than 20% seen once. Treatment given: approximately nine-day PBMC culture with coronavirus spike peptide pools or control peptides (ViraFEST assay). For these TCRs, the target antigens are not known. Sequencing was performed on CD4+ T cells from blood, cultured in vitro. Every receptor here comes from a human donor who had recovered from COVID-19.

This clonotype is categorized as medium-sized. The genes are TRBV20-1 and TRBJ1-6; D possibly corresponds to TRBD1 (5 bases). The CDR3 runs to 15 residues. V was trimmed by 4 bases and J by 4 bases, leaving 14 bases between them. In germline, CDR1 is DFQATT, CDR2 SNEGSKA (reference sequence). The CDR3: CSAIDSASYNSPLHF. CDR3 bases: TGCAGTGCTATTGACAGCGCTAGTTATAATTCACCCCTCCACTTT.

The chain joins TRBV4-1 to TRBJ2-1; D may be TRBD2 (6 bases). The length of the CDR3 is 13 residues. Germline-derived CDR1 and CDR2 are MGHRA and YSYEKL. Deletions cut 8 bases from V and 0 bases from J, with 8 bases between. For the CDR3, the DNA is TGCGCCAGCGGAGGGAGCTCCTACAATGAGCAGTTCTTC. Its protein product is CASGGSSYNEQFF.

Judged by abundance, this clonotype is medium-sized. This chain uses TRBV2 with TRBJ2-3; 15 bases fit TRBD2. V shed 6 bases, J shed 0 bases, and the junction held 1 base outside the gene matches. There are 16 residues in the CDR3. Germline V gives CDR1 SNHLY, CDR2 FYNNEI. CDR3 coding DNA: TGTGCCAGCAGGGGGACTAGCGGGGGGAGCACAGATACGCAGTATTTT. Translation: CASRGTSGGSTDTQYF.

This clonotype is medium-sized by share. The J gene is TRBJ2-3, the V gene TRBV20-1; D remains unclear. The ends were cut back, 3 bases at V and 2 bases at J, with 12 bases in the middle. The CDR3 has 14 residues. The V gene's germline CDR1 is DFQATT and CDR2 SNEGSKA (reference sequence). CDR3 loop: CSASPLLTTDTQYF. CDR3 bases: TGCAGTGCTAGCCCGCTTCTGACCACAGATACGCAGTATTTT.

This sequence joins TRBV11-2 and TRBJ1-3, with 11 bases identical to TRBD1. The germline CDR1 and CDR2 sequences are SGHAT and FQNNGV. CDR3 length equals 17 residues. V was pared by 2 bases and J by 4 bases, with 7 bases of the junction left unmatched. The CDR3 DNA reads TGTGCCAGCAGCTTACTCGGGACAGGGGGTTCCGGAAACACCATATATTTT. This gives the protein CASSLLGTGGSGNTIYF.